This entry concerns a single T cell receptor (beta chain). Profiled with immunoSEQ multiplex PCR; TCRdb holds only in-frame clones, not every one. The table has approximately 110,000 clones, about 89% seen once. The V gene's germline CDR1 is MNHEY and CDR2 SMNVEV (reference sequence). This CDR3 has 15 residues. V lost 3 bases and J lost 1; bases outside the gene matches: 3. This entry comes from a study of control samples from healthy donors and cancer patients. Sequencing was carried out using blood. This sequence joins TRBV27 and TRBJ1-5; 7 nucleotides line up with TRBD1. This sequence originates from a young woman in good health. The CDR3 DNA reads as TGTGCCAGCAGTTTGACAGGGATCAGCAATCAGCCCCAGCATTTT. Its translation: CASSLTGISNQPQHF.